This T cell receptor beta chain was recovered during a study of CD8 T cells in Susac syndrome. Of note for this clonotype: No antigen is known for it.

Whole-study results and caveats: As the study acknowledged, the number of individuals who were part of its TCR sequencing and HLA analysis was relatively small.

Each multiple sclerosis control was a treatment-naive patient with relapsing-remitting disease that was either stable or active. TEMRA cells were FACS-enriched, with CD8+ and CD4+ T cells isolated negatively. The CDR3 extends over 14 amino acids. RNA in amounts of roughly 0.5 to 1 ug was reverse transcribed with random hexamers. The method of amplification for TCR beta CDR3 was immunoSEQ multiplex PCR, covering 54 Vbeta and 13 Jbeta. TCRdb passed the immunoSEQ multiplex PCR reads through MiXCR, listing each CDR3 protein once. Of fewer than 150,000 distinct CDR3 sequences in the sample, under 95% were seen once.

The source is a human donor with multiple sclerosis. Input material: CD8+ T cells from PBMCs. The chain carries TRBV21-1 and TRBJ1-5; the table assigns TRBD1, which was not confirmed against the DNA. TRBV21-1 constitutes a pseudogene. CDR3 sequence reads: CASSKVGENQPQHF. The CDR3 DNA is TGTGCCAGCAGCAAAGTGGGGGAGAATCAGCCCCAGCATTTT.